This T cell receptor beta chain comes out of a study of blood T cell repertoires in COVID-19. This CDR3 is 15 amino acids long. Germline V CDR1 and CDR2: SGHKS, YYEKEE (reference sequence). V was clipped by 2 bases and J by 7 bases; unmatched bases: 7. Participant age was roughly 18 to 95 years, and participants resided in approximately 25 US areas. Cohorts were based on clinical histories the participants reported. Original methodology: Counts of nucleated cells, estimated from reference gene primer amplification, were obtained. Profiled with immunoSEQ multiplex PCR; TCRdb holds only in-frame clones, not every one. Clonal size and the V and J genes are those of that table, whereas D and trimming came from the DNA. The sample lists a few hundred thousand clones; around 90% were seen once.

The chain recombines TRBV5-5 with TRBJ1-4, with TRBD1 matching over 8 bases. Sequencing input: PBMCs or T cells enriched from blood (not recorded which). The source is a woman between 18 and 29 years old who had recovered from COVID-19. The CDR3: CASSFLQGAGEKLFF. The CDR3 nucleotides are TGTGCCAGCAGCTTCCTGCAGGGGGCTGGTGAAAAACTGTTTTTT.